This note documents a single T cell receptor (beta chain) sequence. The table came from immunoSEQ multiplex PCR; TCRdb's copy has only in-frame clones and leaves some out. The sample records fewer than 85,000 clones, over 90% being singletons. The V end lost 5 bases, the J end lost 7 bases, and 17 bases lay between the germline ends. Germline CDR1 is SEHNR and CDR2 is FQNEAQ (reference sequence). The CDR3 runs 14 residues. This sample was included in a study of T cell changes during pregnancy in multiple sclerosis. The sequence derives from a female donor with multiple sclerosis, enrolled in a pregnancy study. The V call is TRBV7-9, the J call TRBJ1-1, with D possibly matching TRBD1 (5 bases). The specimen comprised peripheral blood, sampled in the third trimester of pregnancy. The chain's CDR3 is CASSRTQDTNEAFF. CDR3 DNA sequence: TGTGCCAGCAGCCGCACCCAGGACACTAATGAAGCTTTCTTT.